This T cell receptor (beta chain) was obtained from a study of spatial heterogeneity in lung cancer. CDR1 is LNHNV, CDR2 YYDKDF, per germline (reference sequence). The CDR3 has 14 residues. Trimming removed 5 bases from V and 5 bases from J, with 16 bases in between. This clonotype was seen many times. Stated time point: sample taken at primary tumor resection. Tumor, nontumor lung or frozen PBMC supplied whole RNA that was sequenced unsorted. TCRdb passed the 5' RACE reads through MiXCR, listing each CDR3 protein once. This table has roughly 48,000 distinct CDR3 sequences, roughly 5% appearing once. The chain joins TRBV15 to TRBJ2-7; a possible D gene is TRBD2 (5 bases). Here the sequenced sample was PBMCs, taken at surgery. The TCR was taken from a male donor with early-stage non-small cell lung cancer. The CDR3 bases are TGTGCCACCAGCCCCCTTGCGGGCCCAAACGAGCAGTACTTC. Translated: CATSPLAGPNEQYF.